This T cell receptor (beta chain) is from a study of cytomegalovirus exposure and HLA in healthy donors. Both 60 Vbeta primers and 13 Jbeta primers went into the PCR. Data came from immunoSEQ multiplex PCR; TCRdb stores just in-frame clones and leaves some out. The sample carries 150,000 to 200,000 clones, more than 70% recorded once. Germline V gene sequence: CDR1 SGDLS, CDR2 YYNGEE. J lost 7 bases, V lost 0 bases, and 7 bases had no gene match. There are 15 residues in the CDR3. The clonotype comes from a boy aged 5-17 years in good health and CMV-seronegative. The source material was PBMCs. J is TRBJ2-1 and V is TRBV9; TRBD2 agrees at 7 bases. This chain's CDR3 is CASSVVGGSRNEQFF. CDR3 in DNA: TGTGCCAGCAGCGTAGTCGGCGGGAGTCGGAATGAGCAGTTCTTC.